The 4 T cell receptor beta chains below all came from one sample that was sequenced in a study of cytomegalovirus exposure and HLA in healthy donors. Only in-frame clones appear in the TCRdb table, and some are missing; sequencing was by immunoSEQ multiplex PCR. The table shows 110,000 or so clones, with more than 70% occurring only once. The sequenced sample consisted of PBMCs. All receptors come from a man younger than 30 in good health and CMV-seronegative.

The chain uses TRBV29-1 and TRBJ2-7; TRBD2 agrees at 10 bases. J lost 4 bases, V lost 5 bases, and 14 bases had no gene match. CDR3 length: 16 residues. Per germline, CDR1 SQVTM and CDR2 ANQGSEA. The CDR3 region has the DNA TGCAGCGTTCGACGAACAGAAGCGGGAGGGCGGTACGAGCAGTACTTC. Translated, it gives CSVRRTEAGGRYEQYF.

CDR3 region: CAWTTPQVYGYTF. CDR3 nucleotide sequence: TGTGCCTGGACCACCCCACAGGTCTATGGCTACACCTTC. V gene TRBV30 combines with J gene TRBJ1-2, with D possibly TRBD1 on 5 matching bases. This CDR3 region has 13 residues. Germline CDR1 is GTSNPN and CDR2 is SVGIG (reference sequence). V was trimmed by 4 bases and J by 4 bases, leaving 13 bases between them.

The CDR3: CASSGDRGFNYGYTF. CDR3 nucleotides: TGTGCCAGCAGTGGTGACAGGGGGTTTAACTATGGCTACACCTTC. J is TRBJ1-2 and V is TRBV6-1; 9 positions match TRBD1. The germline V gene encodes CDR1 MNHNS and CDR2 SASEGT. V lost 4 bases, J lost 1 base, and 4 bases stayed unmatched. The CDR3 spans 15 residues.

The CDR3 sequence: CASSPGGPGQETQYF. For the CDR3, the DNA is TGTGCCAGCTCGCCGGGGGGGCCGGGTCAAGAGACCCAGTACTTC. The gene calls are TRBV18 and TRBJ2-5, with 8 bases fitting TRBD2. This CDR3 contains 15 residues. Germline values: CDR1 KGHSH, CDR2 LQKENI. V dropped 6 bases and J dropped 2; count of bases not matched to a gene: 8.